This entry is about one TCR beta chain. This table comes from immunoSEQ multiplex PCR, and its TCRdb copy is limited to in-frame clones, with some not included. The table has 35,000 or so clones, about 90% seen once. This entry is derived from a study of OX40 agonist ivuxolimab in advanced cancers. The receptor comes from an adult with an advanced solid tumor such as melanoma, head and neck, liver or kidney cancer. Sequencing used CD4+ or CD8+ T cells sorted from blood, obtained in a trial of the OX40 agonist ivuxolimab.

This CDR3 reads CASSQEKGADTEQFF. CDR3 sequence (DNA): TGTGCCAGCAGCCAAGAGAAGGGGGCGGACACTGAGCAGTTCTTC. V usage is TRBV4-2 and J usage is TRBJ2-1; 7 bases align to TRBD1. Germline trimming cut 0 bases from V and 9 bases from J; bases unmatched to any gene: 8. Germline V CDR1 and CDR2: LGHNA, YNFKEQ. The CDR3 loop spans 15 amino acids.